A single sample is the source of the 6 T cell receptor beta chains below, sequenced in a study of T cell responses to AZD1222 COVID-19 vaccine. Measured with immunoSEQ multiplex PCR; TCRdb has only the in-frame clones, and not every one. The table has about 82,000 clones, roughly 92% seen once. This specimen consisted of peripheral blood, obtained 28 days after the second AZD1222 dose. These receptors originate from an adult who received the AZD1222 COVID-19 vaccine.

This clone appeared a single time. This chain joins TRBV7-6 and TRBJ2-7, with D possibly TRBD2 on 5 matching bases. The CDR3 contains 14 residues. CDR1 is SGHVS and CDR2 is FNYEAQ in the germline V gene. Trimming stripped 5 bases from V and 0 bases from J, with 11 bases between. The CDR3: CASSPPGFSYEQYF. The CDR3 nucleotides are TGTGCCAGCAGCCCCCCGGGGTTCTCCTACGAGCAGTACTTC.

The rearrangement uses TRBV18 and TRBJ1-5, with 8 bases that match TRBD1. Germline-derived CDR1 and CDR2 are KGHSH and LQKENI. With V trimmed by 2 bases and J by 7 bases, 4 bases remained unmatched. The CDR3 is 14 residues long. The CDR3 protein is CASSPAGGGQPQHF. The CDR3 DNA reads TGTGCCAGCTCACCAGCAGGGGGCGGACAGCCCCAGCATTTT.

The chain uses TRBV6-1 and TRBJ1-5, with D unresolved. V gave up 2 bases and J gave up 2 bases, with 10 bases separating them. From germline, CDR1 is MNHNS and CDR2 SASEGT. The CDR3 loop spans 15 amino acids. CDR3 region: CASSENGLGNQPQHF. The DNA for the CDR3 is TGTGCCAGCAGTGAAAATGGTCTGGGCAATCAGCCCCAGCATTTT.

This chain connects TRBV7-2 to TRBJ1-6; D is unclear. There are 18 residues in the CDR3. From germline, CDR1 is SGHTA and CDR2 FQGNSA. V lost 2 bases and J lost 7, with 21 bases in between. Here the CDR3 reads CASSLYRRETTRNSPLHF. For the CDR3, the DNA is TGTGCCAGCAGCTTATATAGGAGGGAGACAACGAGAAATTCACCCCTCCACTTT.

The genes are TRBV27 and TRBJ1-1, with no clear D. The V end was cut by 5 bases, the J end by 5 bases, with 12 bases between. Germline loops: CDR1 MNHEY, CDR2 SMNVEV (reference sequence). This CDR3 is 13 amino acids long. This CDR3 is CASSRPGRTEAFF. The CDR3 DNA follows: TGTGCCAGCAGTCGACCTGGGCGGACTGAAGCTTTCTTT.

The rearrangement links TRBV5-1 to TRBJ1-1; 7 bases match TRBD1. Germline CDR1 SGHRS, CDR2 YFSETQ. The CDR3 sequence is 16 residues long. The V segment lost 0 bases and the J segment 0 bases; nucleotides outside the gene matches: 5. CDR3 nucleotide sequence: TGCGCCAGCAGCTTGGGAGAAGGGGGCCTGAACACTGAAGCTTTCTTT. Protein product: CASSLGEGGLNTEAFF.